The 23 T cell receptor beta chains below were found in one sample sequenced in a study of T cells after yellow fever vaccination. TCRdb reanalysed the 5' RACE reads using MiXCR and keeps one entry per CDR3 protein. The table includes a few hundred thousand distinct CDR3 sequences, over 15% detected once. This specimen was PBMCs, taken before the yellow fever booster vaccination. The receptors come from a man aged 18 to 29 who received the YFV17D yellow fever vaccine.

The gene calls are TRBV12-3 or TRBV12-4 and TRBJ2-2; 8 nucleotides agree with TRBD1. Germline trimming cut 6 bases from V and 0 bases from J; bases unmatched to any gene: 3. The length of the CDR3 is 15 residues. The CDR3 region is CASRPGGANTGELFF. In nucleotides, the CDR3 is TGTGCCAGCAGACCAGGGGGCGCGAACACCGGGGAGCTGTTTTTT.

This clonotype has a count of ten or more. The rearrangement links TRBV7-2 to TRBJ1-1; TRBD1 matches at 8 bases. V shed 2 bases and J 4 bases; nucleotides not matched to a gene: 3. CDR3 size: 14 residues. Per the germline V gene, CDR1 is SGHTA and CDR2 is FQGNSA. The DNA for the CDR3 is TGTGCCAGCAGCTTAAGACAGGGGACCACTGAAGCTTTCTTT. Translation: CASSLRQGTTEAFF.

The CDR3 nucleotides read TGCAGTGCTGACCCTATCCCGCAGTCAACTAATGAAAAACTGTTTTTT. Its protein is CSADPIPQSTNEKLFF. The chain employs TRBV20-1 and TRBJ1-4; D is undetermined. The germline V and J ends were trimmed by 5 bases and 0 bases, with 16 bases remaining between them. CDR3 length: 16 residues. CDR1 DFQATT and CDR2 SNEGSKA come from the germline V gene (reference sequence).

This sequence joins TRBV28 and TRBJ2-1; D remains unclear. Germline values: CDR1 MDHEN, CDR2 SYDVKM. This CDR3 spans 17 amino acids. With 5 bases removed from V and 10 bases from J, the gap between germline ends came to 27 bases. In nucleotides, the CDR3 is TGTGCCAGCAGTCACCCGTTCGGGCCGTCTCTGACAATAGAGCAGTTCTTC. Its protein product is CASSHPFGPSLTIEQFF. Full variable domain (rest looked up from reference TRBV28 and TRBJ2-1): DVKVTQSSRYLVKRTGEKVFLECVQDMDHENMFWYRQDPGLGLRLIYFSYDVKMKEKGDIPEGYSVSREKKERFSLILESASTNQTSMYLCASSHPFGPSLTIEQFFGPGTRLTVL.

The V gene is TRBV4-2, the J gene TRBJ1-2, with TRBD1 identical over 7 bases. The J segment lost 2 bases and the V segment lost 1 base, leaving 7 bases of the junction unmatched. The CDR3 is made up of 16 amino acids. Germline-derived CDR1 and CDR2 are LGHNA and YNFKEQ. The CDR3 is CASSQGGDRVNYGYTF. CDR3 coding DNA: TGTGCCAGCAGCCAAGGGGGCGACAGGGTAAACTATGGCTACACCTTC.

The CDR3 is CASSLGAPGLFF. The DNA for the CDR3 is TGTGCCAGCAGCTTAGGTGCTCCAGGACTGTTTTTT. The V gene is TRBV7-9, the J gene TRBJ1-4; D remains ambiguous. Germline V CDR1 and CDR2: SEHNR, FQNEAQ (reference sequence). This CDR3 spans 12 amino acids. V was trimmed by 1 base and J by 13 bases, leaving 10 bases between them.

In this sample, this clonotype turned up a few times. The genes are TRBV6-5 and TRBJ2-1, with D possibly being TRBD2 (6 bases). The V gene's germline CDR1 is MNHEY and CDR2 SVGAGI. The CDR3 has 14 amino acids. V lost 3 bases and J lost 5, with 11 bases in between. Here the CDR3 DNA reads TGTGCCAGCAGTTATGTCGGGAGAAACAATGAGCAGTTCTTC. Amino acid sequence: CASSYVGRNNEQFF.

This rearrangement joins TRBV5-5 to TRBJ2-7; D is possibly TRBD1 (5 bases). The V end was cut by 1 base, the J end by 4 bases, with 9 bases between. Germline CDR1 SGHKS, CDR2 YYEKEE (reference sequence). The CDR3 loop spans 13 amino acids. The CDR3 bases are TGTGCCAGCAGCTTGCAGGGTGTTTACGAGCAGTACGTC. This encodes CASSLQGVYEQYV.

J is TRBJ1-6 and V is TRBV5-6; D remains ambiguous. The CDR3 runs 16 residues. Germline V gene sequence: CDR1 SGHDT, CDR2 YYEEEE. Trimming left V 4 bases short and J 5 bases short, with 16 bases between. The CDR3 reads CASSPRPGKHNSPLHF. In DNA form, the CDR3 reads TGTGCCAGCAGCCCACGCCCCGGGAAACATAATTCACCCCTCCACTTT.

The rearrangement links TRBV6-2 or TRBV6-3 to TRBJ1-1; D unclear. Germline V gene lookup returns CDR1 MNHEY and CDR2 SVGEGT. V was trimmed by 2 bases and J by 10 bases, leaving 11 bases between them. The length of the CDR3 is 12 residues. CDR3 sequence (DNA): TGTGCCAGCAGTTACCTTCTCCTGGGAGCTTTCTTT. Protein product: CASSYLLLGAFF.

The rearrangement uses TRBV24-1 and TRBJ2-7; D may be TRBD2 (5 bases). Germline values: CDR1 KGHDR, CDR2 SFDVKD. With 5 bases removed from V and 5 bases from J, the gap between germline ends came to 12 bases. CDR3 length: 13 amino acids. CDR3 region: CATSAGVGDEQYF. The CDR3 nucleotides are TGTGCCACCAGTGCCGGGGTTGGGGACGAGCAGTACTTC.

CDR3 residues: CASSYGQGTNQPQHF. For the CDR3, the DNA is TGTGCCAGCAGCTACGGACAGGGGACCAATCAGCCCCAGCATTTT. The gene calls are TRBV7-8 and TRBJ1-5, with 9 bases identical to TRBD1. The CDR3 extends over 15 amino acids. After removal of 4 bases from V and 3 bases from J, the junction contained 4 bases not matched to a gene. The germline CDR1 and CDR2 sequences are SGHVS and FQNEAQ.

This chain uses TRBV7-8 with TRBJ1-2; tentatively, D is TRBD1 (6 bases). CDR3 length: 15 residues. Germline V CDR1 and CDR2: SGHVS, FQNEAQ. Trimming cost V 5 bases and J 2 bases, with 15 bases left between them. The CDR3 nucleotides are TGTGCCAGCAGCCCGCCCGGGACACCAAACTATGGCTACACCTTC. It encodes CASSPPGTPNYGYTF.

Here the CDR3 DNA reads TGTGCCAGCTTCAACGTGAGATCCTACGAGCAGTACTTC. Encoded protein: CASFNVRSYEQYF. The chain joins TRBV5-5 to TRBJ2-7; no definite D call. Per germline, CDR1 SGHKS and CDR2 YYEKEE (reference sequence). There are 13 residues in the CDR3. V lost 7 bases, J lost 1 base, and 12 bases lay in between.

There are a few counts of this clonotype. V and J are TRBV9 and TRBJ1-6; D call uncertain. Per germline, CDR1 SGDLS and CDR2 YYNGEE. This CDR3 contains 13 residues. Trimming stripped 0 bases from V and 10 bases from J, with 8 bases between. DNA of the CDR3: TGTGCCAGCAGCGTAGTTGGGTCCTCACCCCTCCACTTT. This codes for CASSVVGSSPLHF.

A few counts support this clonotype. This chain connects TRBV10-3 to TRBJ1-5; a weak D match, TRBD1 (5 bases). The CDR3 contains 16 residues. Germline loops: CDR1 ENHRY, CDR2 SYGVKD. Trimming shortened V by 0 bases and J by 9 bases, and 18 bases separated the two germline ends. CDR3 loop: CAISESRAGTQGPQHF. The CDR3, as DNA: TGTGCCATCAGTGAGTCCAGGGCCGGGACCCAAGGGCCCCAGCATTTT.

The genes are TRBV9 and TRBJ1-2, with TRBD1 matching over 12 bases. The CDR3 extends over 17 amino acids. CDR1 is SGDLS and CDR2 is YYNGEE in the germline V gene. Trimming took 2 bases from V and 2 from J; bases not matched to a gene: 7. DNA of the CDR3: TGTGCCAGCAGCGTCTCCGGGACAGGGGGCCAGAACTATGGCTACACCTTC. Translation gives CASSVSGTGGQNYGYTF.

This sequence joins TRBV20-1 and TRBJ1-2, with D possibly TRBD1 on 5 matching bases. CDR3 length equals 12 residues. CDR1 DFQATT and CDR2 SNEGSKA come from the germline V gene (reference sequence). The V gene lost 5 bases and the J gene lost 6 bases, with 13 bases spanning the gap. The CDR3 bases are TGCAGTGCTCTAGCGGGGCCCGATGGCTACACCTTC. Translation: CSALAGPDGYTF.

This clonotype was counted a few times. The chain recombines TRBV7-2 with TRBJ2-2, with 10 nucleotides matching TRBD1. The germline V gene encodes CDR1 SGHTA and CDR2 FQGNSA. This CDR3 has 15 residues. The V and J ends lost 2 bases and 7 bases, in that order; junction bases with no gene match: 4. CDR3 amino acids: CASSLRTGGFGELFF. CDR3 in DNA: TGTGCCAGCAGCTTAAGGACAGGGGGGTTCGGGGAGCTGTTTTTT.

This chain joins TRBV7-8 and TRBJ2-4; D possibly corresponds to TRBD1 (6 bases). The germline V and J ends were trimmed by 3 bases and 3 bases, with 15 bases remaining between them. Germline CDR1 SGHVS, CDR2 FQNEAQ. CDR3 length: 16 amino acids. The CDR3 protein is CASSFQGPIGKNIQYF. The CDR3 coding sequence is TGTGCCAGCAGCTTCCAGGGGCCCATTGGCAAAAACATTCAGTACTTC.

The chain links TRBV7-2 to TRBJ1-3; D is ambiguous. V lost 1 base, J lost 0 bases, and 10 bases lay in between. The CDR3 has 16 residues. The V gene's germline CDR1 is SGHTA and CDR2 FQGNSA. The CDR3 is CASSLEGHYSGNTIYF. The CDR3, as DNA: TGTGCCAGCAGCTTAGAAGGTCATTACTCTGGAAACACCATATATTTT.

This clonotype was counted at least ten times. The CDR3 bases are TGTGCCAGCAGCTTGGTTTCGGGGGATTATACGCAGTATTTT. It codes for CASSLVSGDYTQYF. The genes are TRBV5-6 and TRBJ2-3, with D perhaps matching TRBD2 (6 bases). Trimming removed 0 bases from V and 7 bases from J, with 12 bases in between. Germline V lookup: CDR1 SGHDT, CDR2 YYEEEE. This CDR3 contains 14 residues.

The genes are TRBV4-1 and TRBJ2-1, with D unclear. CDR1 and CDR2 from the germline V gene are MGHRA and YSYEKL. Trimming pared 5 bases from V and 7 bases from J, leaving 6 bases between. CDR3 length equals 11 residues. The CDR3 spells CASSVRNEQFF. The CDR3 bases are TGCGCCAGCAGCGTCCGGAATGAGCAGTTCTTC.